This T cell receptor (beta chain) is drawn from a study of molecular identifiers for immune sequencing clone quantification. Study-level information: For replicates, RNA isolated from approximately 20,000 or 98,000 naive CD8 cells was divided into five portions, of which four were sequenced.

This clonotype was found a few times. Trimming shortened V by 4 bases and J by 5 bases, and 13 bases separated the two germline ends. Germline V gene data show CDR1 as SGHDT and CDR2 as YYEEEE. The CDR3 extends over 14 amino acids. TCRdb used MiXCR to reprocess the PCR reads, holding one entry per CDR3 protein. The sample consists of approximately 680,000 distinct CDR3 sequences, around 25% of them appearing once. The origin of this receptor is a human donor in good health. Some libraries in this study had Jurkat cell RNA spiked in. This sequence joins TRBV5-6 and TRBJ2-1; no firm D call. Sequencing was performed on naive CD8+ T cells from blood, with Jurkat cell RNA spiked in. Noted subset: FACS-sorted CD8+CD4-CCR7+CD45RA+ naive T cells. The CDR3 sequence is CASSPLRQNNEQFF. For the CDR3, the DNA is TGTGCCAGCAGCCCCCTGCGGCAGAACAATGAGCAGTTCTTC.